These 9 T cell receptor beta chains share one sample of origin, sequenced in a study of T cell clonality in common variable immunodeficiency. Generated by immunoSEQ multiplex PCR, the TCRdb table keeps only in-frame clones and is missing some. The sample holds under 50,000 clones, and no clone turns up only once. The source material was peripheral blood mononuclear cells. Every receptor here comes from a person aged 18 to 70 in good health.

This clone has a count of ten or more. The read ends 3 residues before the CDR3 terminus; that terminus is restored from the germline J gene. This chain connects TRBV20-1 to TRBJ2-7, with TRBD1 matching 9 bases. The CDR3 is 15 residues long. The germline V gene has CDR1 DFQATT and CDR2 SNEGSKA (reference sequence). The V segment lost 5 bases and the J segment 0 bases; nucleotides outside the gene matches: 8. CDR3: CSAFPSGQGSYEQYF. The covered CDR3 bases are TGCAGTGCTTTTCCATCGGGACAGGGCTCCTACGAG.

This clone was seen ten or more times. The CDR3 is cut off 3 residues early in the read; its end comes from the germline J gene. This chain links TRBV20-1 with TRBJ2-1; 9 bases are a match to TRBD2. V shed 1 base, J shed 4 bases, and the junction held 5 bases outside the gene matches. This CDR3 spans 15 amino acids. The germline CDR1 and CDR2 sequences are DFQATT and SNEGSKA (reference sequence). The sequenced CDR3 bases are TGCAGTGCTAGAGGCAGACTAGCGGAATACAATGAG. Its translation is CSARGRLAEYNE. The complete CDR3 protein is CSARGRLAEYNEQFF.

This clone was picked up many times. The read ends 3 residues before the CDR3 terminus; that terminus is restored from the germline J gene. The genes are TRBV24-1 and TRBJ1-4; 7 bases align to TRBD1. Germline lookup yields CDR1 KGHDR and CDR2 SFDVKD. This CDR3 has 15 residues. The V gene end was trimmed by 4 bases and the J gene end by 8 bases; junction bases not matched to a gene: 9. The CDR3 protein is CATSETTGAGEKLFF. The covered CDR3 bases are TGTGCCACCAGTGAGACCACAGGGGCGGGCGAAAAA.

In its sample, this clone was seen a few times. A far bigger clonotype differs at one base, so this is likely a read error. The CDR3: CASPLGDSSYNEQFF. The sequenced CDR3 bases are TGTGCCAGTCCCCTCGGGGACTCCTCCTACAATGAG. This rearrangement joins TRBV19 to TRBJ2-1, with TRBD2 as a possible D gene (6 bases). The sequence runs out 3 residues before the end of the CDR3; the remainder is reconstructed from the germline J gene. Germline loops: CDR1 LNHDA, CDR2 SQIVND (reference sequence). The V end was cut by 8 bases, the J end by 0 bases, with 14 bases between. CDR3 length: 15 amino acids.

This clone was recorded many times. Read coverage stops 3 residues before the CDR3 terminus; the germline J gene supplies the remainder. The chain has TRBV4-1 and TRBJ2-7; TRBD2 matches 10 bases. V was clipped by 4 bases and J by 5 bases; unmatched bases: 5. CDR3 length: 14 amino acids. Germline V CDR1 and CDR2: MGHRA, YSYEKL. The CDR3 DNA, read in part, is TGCGCCAGCAGCCTGGGACTAGCGAGCAACGAG. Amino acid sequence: CASSLGLASNE. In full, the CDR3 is CASSLGLASNEQYF.

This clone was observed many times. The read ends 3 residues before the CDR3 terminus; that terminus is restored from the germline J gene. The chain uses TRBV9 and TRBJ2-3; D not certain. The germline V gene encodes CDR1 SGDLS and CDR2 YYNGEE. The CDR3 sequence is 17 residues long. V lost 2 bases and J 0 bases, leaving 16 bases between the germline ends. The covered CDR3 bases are TGTGCCAGCAGCGTCACCCTTTCGGGTACTAGCACAGATACG. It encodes CASSVTLSGTSTDT. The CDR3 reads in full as CASSVTLSGTSTDTQYF.

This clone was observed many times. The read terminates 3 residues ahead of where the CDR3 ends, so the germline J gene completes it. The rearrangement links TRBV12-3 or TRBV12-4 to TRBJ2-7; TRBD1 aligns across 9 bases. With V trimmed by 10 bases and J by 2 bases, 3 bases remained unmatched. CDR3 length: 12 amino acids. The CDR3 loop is CATGTGPYEQYF. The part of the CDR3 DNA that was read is TGTGCCACCGGGACAGGGCCCTACGAG.

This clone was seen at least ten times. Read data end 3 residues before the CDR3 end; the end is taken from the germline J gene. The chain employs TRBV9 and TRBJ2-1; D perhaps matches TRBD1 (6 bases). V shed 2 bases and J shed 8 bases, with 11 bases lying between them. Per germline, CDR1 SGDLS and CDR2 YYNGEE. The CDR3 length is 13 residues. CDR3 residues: CASSVLTGYEQFF. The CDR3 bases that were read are TGTGCCAGCAGCGTCTTAACAGGGTATGAG.

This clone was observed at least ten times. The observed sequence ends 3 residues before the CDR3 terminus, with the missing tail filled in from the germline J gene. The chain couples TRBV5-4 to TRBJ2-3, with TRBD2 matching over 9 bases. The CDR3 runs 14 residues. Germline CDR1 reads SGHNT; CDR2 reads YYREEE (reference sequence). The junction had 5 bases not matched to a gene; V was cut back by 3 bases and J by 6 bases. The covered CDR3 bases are TGTGCCAGCAGCTCGCGGACTAGCGATGATACG. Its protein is CASSSRTSDDT. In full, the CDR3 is CASSSRTSDDTQYF. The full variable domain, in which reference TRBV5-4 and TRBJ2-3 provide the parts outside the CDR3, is ETGVTQSPTHLIKTRGQQVTLRCSSQSGHNTVSWYQQALGQGPQFIFQYYREEENGRGNFPPRFSGLQFPNYSSELNVNALELDDSALYLCASSSRTSDDTQYFGPGTRLTVL.